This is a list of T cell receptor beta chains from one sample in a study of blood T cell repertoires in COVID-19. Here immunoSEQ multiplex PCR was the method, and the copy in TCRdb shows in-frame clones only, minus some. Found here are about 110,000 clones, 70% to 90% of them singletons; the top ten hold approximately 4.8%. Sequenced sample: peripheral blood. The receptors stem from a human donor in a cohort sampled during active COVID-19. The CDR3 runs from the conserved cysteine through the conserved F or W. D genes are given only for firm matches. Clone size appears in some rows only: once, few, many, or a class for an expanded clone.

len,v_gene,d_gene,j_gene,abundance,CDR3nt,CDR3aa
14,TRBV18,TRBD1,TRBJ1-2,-,TGTGCCAGCTCCCGAGCCGGGACAGCCTATGGCTACACCTTC,CASSRAGTAYGYTF
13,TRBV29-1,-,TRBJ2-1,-,TGCAGCGTGGCCTGGGGGCTACGTAATGAGCAGTTCTTC,CSVAWGLRNEQFF
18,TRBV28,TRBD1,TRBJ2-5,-,TGTGCCATCAACAGGGGGTGGGTTGGTTTCGGGTACCAAGAGACCCAGTACTTC,CAINRGWVGFGYQETQYF
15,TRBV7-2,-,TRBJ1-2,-,TGTGCCAGCAGCCCCGGCCTAGAAGCTAACTATGGCTACACCTTC,CASSPGLEANYGYTF
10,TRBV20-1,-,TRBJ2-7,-,TGCAGTGCTAGAGATCGGGAGCAGTACTTC,CSARDREQYF
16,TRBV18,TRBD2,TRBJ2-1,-,TGTGCCAGCTCCCCTGTCCCAGCGGGAGCCTACAATGAGCAGTTCTTC,CASSPVPAGAYNEQFF
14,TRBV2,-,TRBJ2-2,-,TGTGCCAGCAGTGTGATTCAGTCCACCGGGGAGCTGTTTTTT,CASSVIQSTGELFF
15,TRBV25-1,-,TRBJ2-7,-,TGTGCCAGCAGTGATTTGGACACAAGCTCCTACGAGCAGTACTTC,CASSDLDTSSYEQYF
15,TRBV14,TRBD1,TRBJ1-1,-,TGTGCCAGCAGCCCTTGGACAGGGCTACATGCTGAAGCTTTCTTT,CASSPWTGLHAEAFF
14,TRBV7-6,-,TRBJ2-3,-,TGTGCCAGCAGCTTAGACAGCCGCACAGATACGCAGTATTTT,CASSLDSRTDTQYF
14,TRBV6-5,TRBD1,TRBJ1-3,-,TGTGCCAGCAGTAGGACAGGGAGCGGAAACACCATATATTTT,CASSRTGSGNTIYF
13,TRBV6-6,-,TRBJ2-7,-,TGTGCCAGCACCGGGCGACAGTTCTACGAGCAGTACTTC,CASTGRQFYEQYF
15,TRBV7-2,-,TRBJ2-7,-,TGTGCCAGCAGTCCGGGGAGAGGGAAGACCCACGAGCAGTACTTC,CASSPGRGKTHEQYF
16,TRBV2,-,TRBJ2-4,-,TGTGCCAGCAGTGAAGAGGGGGGGTTAGCCAAAAACATTCAGTACTTC,CASSEEGGLAKNIQYF
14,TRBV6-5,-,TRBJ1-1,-,TGTGCCAGCAGTTACGGCTCGGGGGTAATTGAAGCTTTCTTT,CASSYGSGVIEAFF
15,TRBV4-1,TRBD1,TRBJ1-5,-,TGCGCCAGCAGCCAACCGGGACAGGGGATTCAGCCCCAGCATTTT,CASSQPGQGIQPQHF
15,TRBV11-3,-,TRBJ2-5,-,TGTGCCAGCAGCGCGACAGGTTACCCCCAAGAGACCCAGTACTTC,CASSATGYPQETQYF
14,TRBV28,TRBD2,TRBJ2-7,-,TGTGCCAGCAGAACTAGCGGGAGACCCTACGAGCAGTACTTC,CASRTSGRPYEQYF
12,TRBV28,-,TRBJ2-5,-,TGTGCCAGCCGGAGGAAGCGGGAGACCCAGTACTTC,CASRRKRETQYF
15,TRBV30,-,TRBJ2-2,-,TGTGCCTGGAGTCGACAGGCGACGAACACCGGGGAGCTGTTTTTT,CAWSRQATNTGELFF
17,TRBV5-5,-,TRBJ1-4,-,TGTGCCAGCAGCTTGACTACAGGTCGAGGTCCTAATGAAAAACTGTTTTTT,CASSLTTGRGPNEKLFF
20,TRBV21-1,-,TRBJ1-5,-,TGTGCCAGCAGCCCCCTTTCCGGGACAGGAGTCTTGTATAGCAATCAGCCCCAGCATTTT,CASSPLSGTGVLYSNQPQHF
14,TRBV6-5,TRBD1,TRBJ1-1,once,TGTGCCAGCAGTTACGGACAGGGTGACACTGAAGCTTTCTTT,CASSYGQGDTEAFF
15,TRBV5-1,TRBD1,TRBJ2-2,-,TGCGCCAGCAGCCTCGGGACAGGGGGAACCGGGGAGCTGTTTTTT,CASSLGTGGTGELFF
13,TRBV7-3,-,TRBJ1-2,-,TGTGCCAGCAGCTCCACGGGGGGGCACGGCTACACCTTC,CASSSTGGHGYTF
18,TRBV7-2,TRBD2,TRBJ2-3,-,TGTGCCAGCAGCTTAGTGCCCCTAGCGGGTTCTTATAGTGATACGCAGTATTTT,CASSLVPLAGSYSDTQYF
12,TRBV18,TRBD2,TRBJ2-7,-,TGTGCCAGCTCATTAGCGGGAGACGAGCAGTACTTC,CASSLAGDEQYF
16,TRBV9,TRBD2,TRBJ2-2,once,TGTGCCAGCAGCGTAGAGGGTACTAGCGGGAGTGATCAGCTGTTTTTT,CASSVEGTSGSDQLFF
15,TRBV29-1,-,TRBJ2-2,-,TGCAGCGTTGTTTTAGGGACAACGAACACCGGGGAGCTGTTTTTT,CSVVLGTTNTGELFF
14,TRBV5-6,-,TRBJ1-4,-,TGTGCCAGCAGCTTCAGGCTTCTCAGTGAAAAACTGTTTTTT,CASSFRLLSEKLFF
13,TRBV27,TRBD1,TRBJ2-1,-,TGTGCCAGCACCCAGACAGGGGATCATGAGCAGTTCTTC,CASTQTGDHEQFF
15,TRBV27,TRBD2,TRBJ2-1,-,TGTGCCAGCAGTCCCCCGGGACTACGGTTGAATGAGCAGTTCTTC,CASSPPGLRLNEQFF
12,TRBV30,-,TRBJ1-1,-,TGTGCCTGGAGTTTGGCAGGGCCTGAAGCTTTCTTT,CAWSLAGPEAFF
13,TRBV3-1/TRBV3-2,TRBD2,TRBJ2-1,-,TGTGCCAGCACCCCAGCGGGGTACAATGAGCAGTTCTTC,CASTPAGYNEQFF
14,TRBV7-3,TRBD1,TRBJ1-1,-,TGTGCCAGCAGCCACGGGACAGAGAGCACTGAAGCTTTCTTT,CASSHGTESTEAFF
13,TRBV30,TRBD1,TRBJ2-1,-,TGTGCCTGGGCACGACAGGGAAAGGGTGAGCAGTTCTTC,CAWARQGKGEQFF
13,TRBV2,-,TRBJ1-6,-,TGTGCCAGCAGCCCGAACAATAATTCACCCCTCCACTTT,CASSPNNNSPLHF
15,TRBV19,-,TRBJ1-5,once,TGTGCCAGTAGTGGCGGGGCTCAGGGCAATCAGCCCCAGCATTTT,CASSGGAQGNQPQHF
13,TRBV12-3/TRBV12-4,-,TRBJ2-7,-,TGTGCCAGCAGTCCTACCCGGGGATACGAGCAGTACTTC,CASSPTRGYEQYF
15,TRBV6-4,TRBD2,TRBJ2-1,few,TGTGCCAGCAGTGACTCTAGCGGGGGGGCCAATGAGCAGTTCTTC,CASSDSSGGANEQFF
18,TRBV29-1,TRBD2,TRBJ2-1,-,TGCAGCGTCCCCCCCCGAGCGGGAGCGATTTCGGGTTACAATGAGCAGTTCTTC,CSVPPRAGAISGYNEQFF
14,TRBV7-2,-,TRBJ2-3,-,TGTGCCAGCAGCTTAGTCAACAGCGGTCAGACGCAGTATTTT,CASSLVNSGQTQYF
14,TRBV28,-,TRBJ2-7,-,TGTGCCAGCAGTCGAACCGGGAGCTCCTACGAGCAGTACTTC,CASSRTGSSYEQYF
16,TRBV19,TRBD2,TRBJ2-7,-,TGTGCCAGTAGTATGGGGGGGGTCCTCACCCGCTACGAGCAGTACTTC,CASSMGGVLTRYEQYF
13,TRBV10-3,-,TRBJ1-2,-,TGTGCCATCAGTCTGGACAGAAACTATGGCTACACCTTC,CAISLDRNYGYTF
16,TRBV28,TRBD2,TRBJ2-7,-,TGTGCCAGCAGACATATAGCGGGGAACCTCGCCTACGAGCAGTACTTC,CASRHIAGNLAYEQYF
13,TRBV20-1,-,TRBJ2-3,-,TGCAGTGCTAGTTGGTACGGGGCAGATACGCAGTATTTT,CSASWYGADTQYF